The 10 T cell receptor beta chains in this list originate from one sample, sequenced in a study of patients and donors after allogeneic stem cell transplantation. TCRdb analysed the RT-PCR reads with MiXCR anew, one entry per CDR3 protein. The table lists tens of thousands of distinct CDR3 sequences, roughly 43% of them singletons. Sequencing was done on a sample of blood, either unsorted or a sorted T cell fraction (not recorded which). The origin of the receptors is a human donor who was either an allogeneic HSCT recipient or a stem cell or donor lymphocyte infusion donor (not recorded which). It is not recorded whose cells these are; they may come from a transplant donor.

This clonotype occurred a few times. The CDR3 here is CASSLPGTAGNQPQHF. The CDR3, as DNA: TGTGCCAGCAGTTTGCCCGGGACGGCGGGCAATCAGCCCCAGCATTTT. The chain has TRBV28 and TRBJ1-5; TRBD1 is a possible D gene (5 bases). Trimming shortened V by 3 bases and J by 2 bases, and 14 bases separated the two germline ends. The length of the CDR3 is 16 residues. Per germline, CDR1 MDHEN and CDR2 SYDVKM.

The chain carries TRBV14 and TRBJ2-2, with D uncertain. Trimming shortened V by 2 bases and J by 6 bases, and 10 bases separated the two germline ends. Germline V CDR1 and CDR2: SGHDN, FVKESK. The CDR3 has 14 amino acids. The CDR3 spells CASSQFSPAGELFF. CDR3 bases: TGTGCCAGCAGCCAATTCAGTCCTGCCGGGGAGCTGTTTTTT.

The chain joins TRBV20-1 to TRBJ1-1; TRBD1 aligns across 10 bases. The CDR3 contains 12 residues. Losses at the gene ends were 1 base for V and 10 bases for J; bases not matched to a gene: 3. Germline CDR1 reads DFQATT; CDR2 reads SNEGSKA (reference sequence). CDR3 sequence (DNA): TGCAGTGCTAGAGGACAGGGGGCTCGAGCTTTCTTT. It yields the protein CSARGQGARAFF.

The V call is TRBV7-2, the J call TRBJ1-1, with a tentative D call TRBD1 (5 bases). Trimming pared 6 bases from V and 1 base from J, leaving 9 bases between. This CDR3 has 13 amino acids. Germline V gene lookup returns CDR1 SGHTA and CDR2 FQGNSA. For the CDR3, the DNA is TGTGCCAGCAGTTTACAGGAGAACACTGAAGCTTTCTTT. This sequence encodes CASSLQENTEAFF.

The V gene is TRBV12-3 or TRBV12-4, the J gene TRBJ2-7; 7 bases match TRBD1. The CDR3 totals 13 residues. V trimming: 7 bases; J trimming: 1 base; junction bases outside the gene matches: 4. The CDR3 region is CASNRGQSYEQYF. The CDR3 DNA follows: TGTGCCAGCAACCGGGGACAGTCCTACGAGCAGTACTTC.

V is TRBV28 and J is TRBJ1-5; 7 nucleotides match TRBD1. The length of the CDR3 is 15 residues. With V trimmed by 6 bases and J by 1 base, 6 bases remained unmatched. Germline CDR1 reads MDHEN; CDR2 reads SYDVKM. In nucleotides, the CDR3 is TGTGCCAGCAGACGAACAGGGGTAAGCAATCAGCCCCAGCATTTT. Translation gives CASRRTGVSNQPQHF.

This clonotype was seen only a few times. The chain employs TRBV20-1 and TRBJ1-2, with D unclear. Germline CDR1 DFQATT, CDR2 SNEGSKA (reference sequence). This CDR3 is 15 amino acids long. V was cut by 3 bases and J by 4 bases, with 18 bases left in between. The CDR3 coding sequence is TGCAGTGCTAGTGGTACTCAAGGGAGAGTCTATGGCTACACCTTC. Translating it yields CSASGTQGRVYGYTF.

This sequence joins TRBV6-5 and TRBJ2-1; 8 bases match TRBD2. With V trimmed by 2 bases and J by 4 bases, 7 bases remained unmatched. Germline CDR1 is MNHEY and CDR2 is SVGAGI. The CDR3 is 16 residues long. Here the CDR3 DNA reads TGTGCCAGCAGTTACCAAGCGGGAGCGGGGTACAATGAGCAGTTCTTC. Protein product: CASSYQAGAGYNEQFF.

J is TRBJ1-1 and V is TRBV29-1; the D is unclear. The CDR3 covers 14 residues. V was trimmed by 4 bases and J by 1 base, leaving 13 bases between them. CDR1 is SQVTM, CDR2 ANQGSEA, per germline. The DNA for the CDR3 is TGCAGCGTTGTTACCTTAGTCAGGAACACTGAAGCTTTCTTT. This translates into CSVVTLVRNTEAFF.

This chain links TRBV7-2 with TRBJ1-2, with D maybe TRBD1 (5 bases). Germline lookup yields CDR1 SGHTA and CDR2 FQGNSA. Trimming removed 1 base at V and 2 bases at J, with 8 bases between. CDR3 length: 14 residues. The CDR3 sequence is CASSLGGGNYGYTF. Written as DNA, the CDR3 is TGTGCCAGCAGCTTAGGGGGCGGCAACTATGGCTACACCTTC.